The 2 T cell receptor beta chains listed next were all sequenced from one sample in a study of OX40 agonist ivuxolimab in advanced cancers. The protocol was immunoSEQ multiplex PCR, while the TCRdb copy is restricted to in-frame clones and leaves out a portion. The sample yields approximately 58,000 clones, approximately 84% seen once. Sequenced here: CD4+ or CD8+ T cells sorted from blood, sampled in a trial of the OX40 agonist ivuxolimab. All receptors come from an adult with an advanced solid tumor such as melanoma, head and neck, liver or kidney cancer.

This clone was seen a handful of times. This chain uses TRBV5-1 with TRBJ1-1; D call uncertain. V lost 6 bases, J lost 6 bases, and 18 bases lay in between. Looked up from germline, CDR1 is SGHRS and CDR2 is YFSETQ. This CDR3 spans 14 amino acids. The CDR3 DNA reads TGCGCCAGCAAACTGGGCGGGGATTCGGCTGAAGCTTTCTTT. Its protein is CASKLGGDSAEAFF.

The chain employs TRBV10-2 and TRBJ1-1; 10 nucleotides match TRBD1. Germline trimming cut 2 bases from V and 5 bases from J; bases unmatched to any gene: 5. CDR3 length equals 15 residues. The V gene's germline CDR1 is WSHSY and CDR2 SAAADI. CDR3: CASSEPDRGRTEAFF. The CDR3 DNA is TGCGCCAGCAGTGAGCCTGACAGGGGGCGAACTGAAGCTTTCTTT.